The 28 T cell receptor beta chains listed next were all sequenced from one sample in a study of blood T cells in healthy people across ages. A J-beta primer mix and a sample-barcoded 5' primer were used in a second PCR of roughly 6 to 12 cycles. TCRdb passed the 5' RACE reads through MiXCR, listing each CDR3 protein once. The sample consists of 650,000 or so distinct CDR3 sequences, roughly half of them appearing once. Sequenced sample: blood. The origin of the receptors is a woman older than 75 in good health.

Written as DNA, the CDR3 is TGTGCCAGCAGTTACTTCTACGGGAGCAATCAGCCCCAGCATTTT. Translated: CASSYFYGSNQPQHF. The chain employs TRBV6-5 and TRBJ1-5; no reliable D call. V gave up 1 base and J gave up 1 base, with 8 bases separating them. Germline assignment: CDR1 MNHEY and CDR2 SVGAGI. The CDR3 is 15 amino acids.

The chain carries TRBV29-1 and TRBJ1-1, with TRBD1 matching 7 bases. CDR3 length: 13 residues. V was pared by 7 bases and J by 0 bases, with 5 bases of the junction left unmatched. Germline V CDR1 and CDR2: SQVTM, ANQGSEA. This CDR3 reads CSAVDRLNTEAFF. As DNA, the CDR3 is TGCAGCGCCGTGGACAGGCTGAACACTGAAGCTTTCTTT.

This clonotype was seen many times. The CDR3, as DNA: TGTGCCAGCAGCTTGATTGGGAGCTCTGGGGCCAACGTCCTGACTTTC. This encodes CASSLIGSSGANVLTF. The chain recombines TRBV7-9 with TRBJ2-6; weak D call: TRBD2 (5 bases). The CDR3 is made up of 16 amino acids. From germline, CDR1 is SEHNR and CDR2 FQNEAQ (reference sequence). Trimming shortened V by 3 bases and J by 0 bases, and 9 bases separated the two germline ends.

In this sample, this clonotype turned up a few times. In nucleotides, the CDR3 is TGTGCCAGCAGTTTGGCGGCTCAACTTATCCCTTATGGCTACACCTTC. Its translation is CASSLAAQLIPYGYTF. The V and J genes are TRBV12-3 or TRBV12-4 and TRBJ1-2; D remains unclear. The V and J ends lost 3 bases and 5 bases respectively, with 19 bases between them. The CDR3 consists of 16 residues.

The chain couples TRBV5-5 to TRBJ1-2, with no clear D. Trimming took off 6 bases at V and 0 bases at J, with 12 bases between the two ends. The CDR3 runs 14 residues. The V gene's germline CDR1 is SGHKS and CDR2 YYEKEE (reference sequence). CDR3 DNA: TGTGCCAGCACCCAACCGGGAGCTAACTATGGCTACACCTTC. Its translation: CASTQPGANYGYTF.

CDR3: CASSLASEQYF. CDR3 bases: TGTGCCAGCAGCTTGGCAAGCGAGCAGTACTTC. The chain recombines TRBV5-6 with TRBJ2-7; no clear D gene. Trimming removed 0 bases at V and 6 bases at J, with 4 bases between. There are 11 residues in the CDR3. The germline CDR1 and CDR2 sequences are SGHDT and YYEEEE.

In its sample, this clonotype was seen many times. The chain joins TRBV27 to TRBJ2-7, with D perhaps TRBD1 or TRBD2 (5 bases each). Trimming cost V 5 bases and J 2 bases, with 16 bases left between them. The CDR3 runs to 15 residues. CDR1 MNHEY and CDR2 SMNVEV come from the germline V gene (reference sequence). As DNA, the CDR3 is TGTGCCAGCAGTCCCGGTTGGGGACGCCCCTACGAGCAGTACTTC. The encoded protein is CASSPGWGRPYEQYF.

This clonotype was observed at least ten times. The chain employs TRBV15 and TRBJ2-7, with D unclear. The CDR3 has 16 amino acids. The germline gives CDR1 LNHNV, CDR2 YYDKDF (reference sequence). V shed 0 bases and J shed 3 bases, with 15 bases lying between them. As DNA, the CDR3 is TGTGCCACCAGCAGAGATCATTGGGGAAGTAACTACGAGCAGTACTTC. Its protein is CATSRDHWGSNYEQYF.

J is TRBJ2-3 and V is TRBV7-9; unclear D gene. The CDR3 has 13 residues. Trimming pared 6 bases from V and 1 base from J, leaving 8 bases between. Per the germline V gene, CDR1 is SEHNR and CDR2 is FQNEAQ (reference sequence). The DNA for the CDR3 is TGTGCCAGCAGGAAGATTGGCACAGATACGCAGTATTTT. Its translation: CASRKIGTDTQYF.

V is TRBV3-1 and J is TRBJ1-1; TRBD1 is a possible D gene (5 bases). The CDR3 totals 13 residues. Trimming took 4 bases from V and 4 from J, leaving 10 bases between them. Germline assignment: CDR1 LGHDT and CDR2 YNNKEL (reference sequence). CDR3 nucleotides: TGTGCCAGCAGCCTGGGGGGTACCACTGAAGCTTTCTTT. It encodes CASSLGGTTEAFF.

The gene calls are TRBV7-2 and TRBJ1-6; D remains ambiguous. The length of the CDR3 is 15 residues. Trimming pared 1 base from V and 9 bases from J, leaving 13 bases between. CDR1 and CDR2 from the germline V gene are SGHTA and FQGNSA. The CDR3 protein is CASSLEFIPGSPLHF. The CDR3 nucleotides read TGTGCCAGCAGCTTAGAGTTTATTCCGGGTTCACCCCTCCACTTT. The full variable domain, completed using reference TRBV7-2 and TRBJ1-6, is GAGVSQSPSNKVTEKGKDVELRCDPISGHTALYWYRQSLGQGLEFLIYFQGNSAPDKSGLPSDRFSAERTGGSVSTLTIQRTQQEDSAVYLCASSLEFIPGSPLHFGNGTRLTVT.

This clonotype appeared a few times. This CDR3 is CASSLQGFIDQPQHF. The CDR3 region has the DNA TGTGCCAGCAGCTTGCAAGGGTTTATCGATCAGCCCCAGCATTTT. The chain joins TRBV12-3 or TRBV12-4 to TRBJ1-5; D is uncertain. V was trimmed by 6 bases and J by 5 bases, leaving 17 bases between them. The CDR3 consists of 15 residues.

CDR3 residues: CGAGVGASEKLFF. CDR3 sequence (DNA): TGTGGAGCCGGCGTGGGGGCGAGTGAAAAACTGTTTTTT. The rearrangement joins TRBV28 to TRBJ1-4; tentative D call: TRBD1 (6 bases). This CDR3 is 13 amino acids long. Germline-derived CDR1 and CDR2 are MDHEN and SYDVKM.

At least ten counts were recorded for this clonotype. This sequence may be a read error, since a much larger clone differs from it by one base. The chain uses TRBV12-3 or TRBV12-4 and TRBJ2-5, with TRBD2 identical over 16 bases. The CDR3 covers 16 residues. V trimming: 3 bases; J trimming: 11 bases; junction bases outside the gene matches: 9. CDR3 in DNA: TGTGCCAGCAGTTTGGGACTAGCGGGAGGGCCCTATGAGCAGTACTTC. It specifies CASSLGLAGGPYEQYF.

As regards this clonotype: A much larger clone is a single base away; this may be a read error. The CDR3 loop reads CASSGTFVEQYF. The CDR3 DNA follows: TGTGCCAGCAGTGGAACGTTTGTCGAGCAGTACTTC. This chain links TRBV27 with TRBJ2-7; D gene unclear. The CDR3 runs to 12 residues. CDR1 is MNHEY and CDR2 is SMNVEV in the germline V gene (reference sequence). The ends were cut back, 5 bases at V and 6 bases at J, with 11 bases in the middle.

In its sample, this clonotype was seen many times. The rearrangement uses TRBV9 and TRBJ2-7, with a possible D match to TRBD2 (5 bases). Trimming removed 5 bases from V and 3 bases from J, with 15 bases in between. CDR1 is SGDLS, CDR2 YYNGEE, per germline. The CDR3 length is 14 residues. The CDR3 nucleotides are TGTGCCAGCAGAGTATTAAGGGAGAGCTACGAGCAGTACTTC. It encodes CASRVLRESYEQYF.

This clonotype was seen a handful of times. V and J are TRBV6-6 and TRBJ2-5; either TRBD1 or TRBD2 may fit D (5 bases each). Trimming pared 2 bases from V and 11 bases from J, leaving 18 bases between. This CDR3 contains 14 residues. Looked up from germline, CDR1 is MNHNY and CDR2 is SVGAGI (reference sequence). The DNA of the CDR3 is TGTGCCAGCAGTTACGGGACGATGAACAATGAGCAGTACTTC. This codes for CASSYGTMNNEQYF.

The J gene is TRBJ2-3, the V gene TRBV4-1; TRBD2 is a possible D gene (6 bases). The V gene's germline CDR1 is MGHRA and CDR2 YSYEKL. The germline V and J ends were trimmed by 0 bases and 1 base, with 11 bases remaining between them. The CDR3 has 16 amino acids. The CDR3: CASSQEWASGTDTQYF. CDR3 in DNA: TGCGCCAGCAGCCAAGAATGGGCTAGCGGCACAGATACGCAGTATTTT.

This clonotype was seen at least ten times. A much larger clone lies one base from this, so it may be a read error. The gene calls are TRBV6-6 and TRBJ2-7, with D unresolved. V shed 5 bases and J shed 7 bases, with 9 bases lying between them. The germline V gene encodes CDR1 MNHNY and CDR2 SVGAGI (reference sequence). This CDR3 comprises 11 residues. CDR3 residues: CASSVYNEQYF. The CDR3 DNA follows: TGTGCCAGCAGTGTCTACAATGAGCAGTACTTC.

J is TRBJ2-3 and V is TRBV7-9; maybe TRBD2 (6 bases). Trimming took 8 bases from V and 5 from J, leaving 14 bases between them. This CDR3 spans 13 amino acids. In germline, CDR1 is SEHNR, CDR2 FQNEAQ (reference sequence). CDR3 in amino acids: CASQSGGRDTQYF. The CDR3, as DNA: TGTGCCAGCCAGAGTGGGGGGAGAGATACGCAGTATTTT. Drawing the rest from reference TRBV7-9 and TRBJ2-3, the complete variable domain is DTGVSQNPRHKITKRGQNVTFRCDPISEHNRLYWYRQTLGQGPEFLTYFQNEAQLEKSRLLSDRFSAERPKGSFSTLEIQRTEQGDSAMYLCASQSGGRDTQYFGPGTRLTVL.

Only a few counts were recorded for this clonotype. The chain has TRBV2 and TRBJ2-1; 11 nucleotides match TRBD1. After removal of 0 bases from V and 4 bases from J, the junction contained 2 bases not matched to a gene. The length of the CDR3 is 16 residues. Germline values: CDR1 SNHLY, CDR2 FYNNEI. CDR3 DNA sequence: TGTGCCAGCAGTGAAGCGGGGACAGGGGGATACAATGAGCAGTTCTTC. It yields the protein CASSEAGTGGYNEQFF.

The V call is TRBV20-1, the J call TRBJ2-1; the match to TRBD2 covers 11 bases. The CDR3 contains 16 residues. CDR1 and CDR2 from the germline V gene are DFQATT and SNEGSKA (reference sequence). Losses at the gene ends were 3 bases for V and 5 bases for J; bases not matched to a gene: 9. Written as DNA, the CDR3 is TGCAGTGCTAGCCCCCCTAGCGGGGGGTTCCACAATGAGCAGTTCTTC. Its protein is CSASPPSGGFHNEQFF.

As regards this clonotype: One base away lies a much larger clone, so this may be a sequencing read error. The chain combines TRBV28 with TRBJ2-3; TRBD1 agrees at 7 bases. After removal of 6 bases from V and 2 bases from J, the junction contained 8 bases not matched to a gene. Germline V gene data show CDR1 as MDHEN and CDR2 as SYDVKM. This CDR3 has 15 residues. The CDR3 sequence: CASSSTGQPTDTQYF. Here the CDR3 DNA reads TGTGCCAGCAGCTCGACGGGACAGCCCACAGATACGCAGTATTTT.

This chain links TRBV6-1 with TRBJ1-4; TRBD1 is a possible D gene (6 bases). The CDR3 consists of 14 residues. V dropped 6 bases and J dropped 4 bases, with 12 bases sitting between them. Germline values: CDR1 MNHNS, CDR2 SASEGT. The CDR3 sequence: CASRRRDNNEKLFF. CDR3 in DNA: TGTGCCAGCAGACGCCGGGACAATAATGAAAAACTGTTTTTT.

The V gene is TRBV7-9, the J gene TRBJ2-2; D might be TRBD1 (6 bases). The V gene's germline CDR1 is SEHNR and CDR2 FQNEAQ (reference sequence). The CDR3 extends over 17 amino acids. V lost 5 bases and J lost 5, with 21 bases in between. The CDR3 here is CASSPSAQGSRTGELFF. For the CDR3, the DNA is TGTGCCAGCAGCCCCAGCGCACAGGGAAGTCGAACCGGGGAGCTGTTTTTT.

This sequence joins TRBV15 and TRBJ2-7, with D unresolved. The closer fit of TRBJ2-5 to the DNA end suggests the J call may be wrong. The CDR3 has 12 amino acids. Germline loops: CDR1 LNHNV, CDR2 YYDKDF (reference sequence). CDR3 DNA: TGTGCCACCAGCAGAGGCCCGGAGACCCAGTACTTC. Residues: CATSRGPETQYF.

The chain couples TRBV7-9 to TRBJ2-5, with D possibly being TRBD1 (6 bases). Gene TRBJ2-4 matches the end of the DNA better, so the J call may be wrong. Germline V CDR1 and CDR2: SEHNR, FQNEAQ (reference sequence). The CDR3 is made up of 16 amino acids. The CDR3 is CASSGGRQVRFPIQYF. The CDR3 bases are TGTGCCAGCAGCGGCGGGCGACAGGTCAGGTTTCCCATTCAGTACTTC.

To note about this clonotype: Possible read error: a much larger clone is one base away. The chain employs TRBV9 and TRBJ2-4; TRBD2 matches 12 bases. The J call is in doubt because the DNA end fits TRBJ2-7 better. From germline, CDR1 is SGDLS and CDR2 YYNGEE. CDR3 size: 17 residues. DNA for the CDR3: TGTGTCAGCAGCAAACAACCGACTAGCGGGAGTCCCCACGAGCAGTACTTC. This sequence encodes CVSSKQPTSGSPHEQYF.